Listed here are 17 T cell receptor beta chains from one sample, sequenced in a study of shared clonotypes between healthy human individuals. Assay used: immunoSEQ multiplex PCR; TCRdb lists only in-frame clones, some missing. The data show over 2 million clones, less than 95% seen once. It was CD45RO-negative cells, positively selected for CCR7, that made up naive CD8 cells, with terminally differentiated effector memory CD45RA+ cells excluded. The sequencing input was naive CD8+ T cells sorted from blood. The origin of the receptors is a man younger than 35 in good health.

This clone was observed a single time. Within the sample, other DNA sequences also encode this same CDR3. The chain employs TRBV2 and TRBJ2-7; D is unresolved. V dropped 8 bases and J dropped 3 bases, with 5 bases sitting between them. This CDR3 is 10 amino acids long. Germline values: CDR1 SNHLY, CDR2 FYNNEI. The CDR3 nucleotides are TGTGCCAGCGGCGGCTACGAGCAGTACTTC. It yields the protein CASGGYEQYF.

The chain links TRBV30 to TRBJ2-2; TRBD1 agrees at 9 bases. CDR1 and CDR2 from the germline V gene are GTSNPN and SVGIG (reference sequence). This CDR3 spans 14 amino acids. The CDR3 loop is CAWSGTGIPGELFF. The CDR3 region has the DNA TGTGCTTGGTCCGGGACAGGGATTCCCGGGGAGCTGTTTTTT.

The chain links TRBV5-6 to TRBJ1-1; D might be TRBD1 (5 bases). CDR3 length: 16 residues. Trimming took off 4 bases at V and 7 bases at J, with 23 bases between the two ends. Germline V gives CDR1 SGHDT, CDR2 YYEEEE. The CDR3 DNA follows: TGTGCCAGCAGCCCCATTCATTTCGGGACGGGGGGTGAAGCTTTCTTT. Its protein is CASSPIHFGTGGEAFF.

The V call is TRBV27, the J call TRBJ2-7; TRBD1 might be the D (6 bases). The germline CDR1 and CDR2 sequences are MNHEY and SMNVEV (reference sequence). This CDR3 region has 15 residues. V dropped 6 bases and J dropped 0 bases, with 15 bases sitting between them. Written as DNA, the CDR3 is TGTGCCAGCAGAAAAGGACAGCAACCCTCCTACGAGCAGTACTTC. Translation gives CASRKGQQPSYEQYF.

The V gene is TRBV27, the J gene TRBJ2-5; no firm D call. Germline CDR1 reads MNHEY; CDR2 reads SMNVEV (reference sequence). V lost 4 bases and J 1 base, leaving 10 bases between the germline ends. This CDR3 contains 14 residues. CDR3 sequence: CASSSGRPQETQYF. Here the CDR3 DNA reads TGTGCCAGCAGTTCCGGACGGCCCCAAGAGACCCAGTACTTC.

With regard to this clone: Other DNA sequences in the same sample also yield this CDR3. The J gene is TRBJ1-2, the V gene TRBV9; D uncertain. From germline, CDR1 is SGDLS and CDR2 YYNGEE. CDR3 size: 14 residues. Deletions cut 0 bases from V and 4 bases from J, with 10 bases between. CDR3 sequence reads: CASSVAVGAYGYTF. CDR3 DNA: TGTGCCAGCAGCGTAGCGGTCGGAGCCTATGGCTACACCTTC.

The V gene is TRBV19, the J gene TRBJ2-3; 8 bases map to TRBD2. The trim removed 5 bases at V and 3 bases at J, leaving 10 bases unmatched. CDR3 length: 16 residues. Germline values: CDR1 LNHDA, CDR2 SQIVND (reference sequence). DNA of the CDR3: TGTGCCAGTAGTGACCGAGCGGGAGTATGGACAGATACGCAGTATTTT. Translating it yields CASSDRAGVWTDTQYF.

V gene TRBV10-3 combines with J gene TRBJ1-2; no firm D call. This CDR3 is 14 amino acids long. Trimming stripped 0 bases from V and 12 bases from J, with 17 bases between. The V gene's germline CDR1 is ENHRY and CDR2 SYGVKD. The CDR3 nucleotides read TGTGCCATCAGTGAGTCGTTAGAAGGGTTCGAAGACACCTTC. The encoded protein is CAISESLEGFEDTF.

The rearrangement uses TRBV28 and TRBJ2-1; 7 bases are a match to TRBD1. The CDR3 covers 14 residues. Germline trimming cut 1 base from V and 6 bases from J; bases unmatched to any gene: 3. In germline, CDR1 is MDHEN, CDR2 SYDVKM. CDR3 region: CASSLFGDSNEQFF. CDR3 DNA: TGTGCCAGCAGTTTATTCGGGGACAGCAATGAGCAGTTCTTC.

The CDR3 DNA reads TGTGCCAGCAGCTTAGTCCAGGACCCTAAAAGGGATTCACCCCTCCACTTT. As protein: CASSLVQDPKRDSPLHF. The rearrangement joins TRBV7-9 to TRBJ1-6; no firm D call. The germline V gene has CDR1 SEHNR and CDR2 FQNEAQ (reference sequence). CDR3 size: 17 residues. V lost 1 base to trimming and J lost 8 bases, with 18 bases between them. The variable domain in full, completed from reference TRBV7-9 and TRBJ1-6, reads DTGVSQNPRHKITKRGQNVTFRCDPISEHNRLYWYRQTLGQGPEFLTYFQNEAQLEKSRLLSDRFSAERPKGSFSTLEIQRTEQGDSAMYLCASSLVQDPKRDSPLHFGNGTRLTVT.

The chain has TRBV2 and TRBJ2-1; D remains ambiguous. Germline V gives CDR1 SNHLY, CDR2 FYNNEI. V lost 5 bases to trimming and J lost 5 bases, with 7 bases between them. The CDR3 covers 12 residues. In DNA, the CDR3 is TGTGCCAGCAGTAAGCTTAACAATGAGCAGTTCTTC. Amino acids: CASSKLNNEQFF.

This clone appeared once. The chain is built from TRBV5-1 and TRBJ2-2; TRBD2 might be the D (5 bases). The CDR3 is 14 residues long. V was shortened by 8 bases and J by 7 bases, with 18 bases between the two germline ends. Germline loops: CDR1 SGHRS, CDR2 YFSETQ. CDR3 coding DNA: TGCGCCAGTATAGAACCTCCCGGAGGCGGGGAGCTGTTTTTT. Protein sequence: CASIEPPGGGELFF.

The chain couples TRBV6-5 to TRBJ2-1, with 8 bases fitting TRBD2. The V gene's germline CDR1 is MNHEY and CDR2 SVGAGI. J gave up 5 bases and V 2 bases, and 5 bases lay outside the gene matches. The CDR3 loop spans 15 amino acids. Written as DNA, the CDR3 is TGTGCCAGCAGTTACACCAGCGGGAGTGACAATGAGCAGTTCTTC. This codes for CASSYTSGSDNEQFF.

V is TRBV6-4 and J is TRBJ1-2; D remains ambiguous. Germline CDR1 reads MRHNA; CDR2 reads SNTAGT. This CDR3 comprises 12 residues. V lost 3 bases and J lost 5, with 7 bases in between. The CDR3 spells CASSERPYGYTF. CDR3 DNA sequence: TGTGCCAGCAGTGAACGGCCATATGGCTACACCTTC.

This chain connects TRBV5-8 to TRBJ2-5, with 8 bases that match TRBD2. Germline V gene data show CDR1 as SGHTS and CDR2 as YDEGEE. The junction had 11 bases not matched to a gene; V was cut back by 4 bases and J by 0 bases. This CDR3 contains 17 residues. The CDR3 protein is CASSPPAGDGYQETQYF. CDR3 in DNA: TGTGCCAGCAGCCCGCCAGCGGGAGACGGTTACCAAGAGACCCAGTACTTC.

The V and J genes are TRBV30 and TRBJ2-5; 9 bases match TRBD2. The CDR3 spans 14 residues. Germline-derived CDR1 and CDR2 are GTSNPN and SVGIG (reference sequence). Losses at the gene ends were 5 bases for V and 4 bases for J; bases not matched to a gene: 8. This CDR3 is CAWYGGRAGETQYF. The DNA of the CDR3 is TGTGCCTGGTACGGCGGGAGGGCCGGAGAGACCCAGTACTTC.

The CDR3, as DNA: TGCGCCAGCAGCCAAGAGAGTTTAGCGGGGACAGGGCCGTATGGCTACACCTTC. Its translation: CASSQESLAGTGPYGYTF. The chain employs TRBV4-1 and TRBJ1-2; 9 nucleotides agree with TRBD1. Germline trimming cut 0 bases from V and 5 bases from J; bases unmatched to any gene: 13. The CDR3 extends over 18 amino acids. Germline values: CDR1 MGHRA, CDR2 YSYEKL.